These 18 T cell receptor beta chains were all obtained from the same sample, sequenced in a study of early T cells in non-severe SARS-CoV-2 infection. From the 5' RACE reads, TCRdb called clonotypes with MiXCR, one entry per CDR3 protein. The top ten clones hold roughly 1.3% of a sample with fewer than 85,000 distinct CDR3 sequences, roughly an eighth of them seen once. The sequenced material came from whole blood. These receptors were collected from an adult who was a healthcare worker with PCR-confirmed SARS-CoV-2 infection or an uninfected control (not recorded which).

In its sample, this clonotype was seen many times. The V call is TRBV11-2, the J call TRBJ2-3; TRBD2 agrees at 7 bases. Germline V lookup: CDR1 SGHAT, CDR2 FQNNGV. The CDR3 is made up of 15 amino acids. Trimming cost V 5 bases and J 4 bases; bases outside gene matches: 9. DNA for the CDR3: TGTGCCAGCAGCAGGACTAGAGGAAAGGCAGATACGCAGTATTTT. It translates to CASSRTRGKADTQYF. The full variable domain, with the rest looked up from reference TRBV11-2 and TRBJ2-3, is EAGVAQSPRYKIIEKRQSVAFWCNPISGHATLYWYQQILGQGPKLLIQFQNNGVVDDSQLPKDRFSAERLKGVDSTLKIQPAKLEDSAVYLCASSRTRGKADTQYFGPGTRLTVL.

This clonotype has a handful of counts. The chain is built from TRBV5-6 and TRBJ1-2, with D perhaps matching TRBD1 (6 bases). Germline assignment: CDR1 SGHDT and CDR2 YYEEEE. V was trimmed by 4 bases and J by 2 bases, leaving 18 bases between them. The CDR3 sequence is 16 residues long. The CDR3, as DNA: TGTGCCAGCAGCCCCCCCGGGACACCTAGAAACTATGGCTACACCTTC. Protein: CASSPPGTPRNYGYTF. The full variable domain, with the rest looked up from reference TRBV5-6 and TRBJ1-2, is DAGVTQSPTHLIKTRGQQVTLRCSPKSGHDTVSWYQQALGQGPQFIFQYYEEEERQRGNFPDRFSGHQFPNYSSELNVNALLLGDSALYLCASSPPGTPRNYGYTFGSGTRLTVV.

This clonotype was seen ten or more times. V usage is TRBV28 and J usage is TRBJ2-7, with 9 bases that match TRBD1. CDR1 and CDR2 (germline): MDHEN, SYDVKM. The trim removed 3 bases at V and 3 bases at J, leaving 9 bases unmatched. There are 16 residues in the CDR3. The CDR3 reads CASSLPPGTGLYEQYF. The CDR3 DNA follows: TGTGCCAGCAGTTTGCCTCCCGGGACAGGGCTCTACGAGCAGTACTTC.

The sample holds many counts of this clonotype. The chain joins TRBV14 to TRBJ1-1; D gene ambiguous. Trimming pared 2 bases from V and 1 base from J, leaving 20 bases between. The CDR3 has 18 amino acids. Germline loops: CDR1 SGHDN, CDR2 FVKESK. CDR3: CASSQLKKDLKGNTEAFF. The DNA of the CDR3 is TGTGCCAGCAGCCAACTAAAGAAGGATTTGAAGGGGAACACTGAAGCTTTCTTT.

This clonotype came up many times. This chain joins TRBV7-4 and TRBJ2-7; a weak D match, TRBD2 (6 bases). The CDR3 consists of 15 residues. In germline, CDR1 is SGHVT, CDR2 SQSDAQ. The V and J ends lost 3 bases and 5 bases respectively, with 17 bases between them. The DNA for the CDR3 is TGTGCCAGCAGCTTGGGCCGGGACTTAACCCACGAGCAGTACTTC. Translated: CASSLGRDLTHEQYF.

The CDR3 sequence: CASSMVDGALSYEQYF. The CDR3 DNA reads TGTGCCAGTAGTATGGTGGACGGCGCCCTCTCCTACGAGCAGTACTTC. The gene calls are TRBV19 and TRBJ2-7, with unresolved D. V was shortened by 3 bases and J by 0 bases, with 15 bases between the two germline ends. The CDR3 consists of 16 residues. Germline V gene lookup returns CDR1 LNHDA and CDR2 SQIVND (reference sequence).

This clonotype was seen repeatedly, ten times or more. The chain has TRBV10-3 and TRBJ2-3; D is unresolved. V lost 8 bases and J 6 bases, leaving 9 bases between the germline ends. CDR3 length: 11 amino acids. Germline V gives CDR1 ENHRY, CDR2 SYGVKD. CDR3 DNA: TGTGCCATCGGTACACGGGATACGCAGTATTTT. Its translation: CAIGTRDTQYF.

This clonotype was seen at least ten times. The CDR3 sequence: CSARDPGGPKAREQFF. CDR3 DNA sequence: TGCAGTGCTAGAGATCCGGGAGGGCCTAAGGCAAGGGAGCAGTTCTTC. The chain is built from TRBV20-1 and TRBJ2-1, with 8 bases aligning to TRBD2. Germline V gene sequence: CDR1 DFQATT, CDR2 SNEGSKA (reference sequence). V dropped 0 bases and J dropped 10; count of bases not matched to a gene: 14. There are 16 residues in the CDR3.

Ten or more counts support this clonotype. The chain has TRBV6-5 and TRBJ2-1; TRBD2 matches at 9 bases. CDR3 length: 17 amino acids. Germline CDR1 is MNHEY and CDR2 is SVGAGI. J was trimmed by 4 bases and V by 4 bases; bases with no gene match: 11. The DNA for the CDR3 is TGTGCCAGCAGTTCCTCAAGCGGGAGGTATCCTTACAATGAGCAGTTCTTC. Amino acids: CASSSSSGRYPYNEQFF.

This chain joins TRBV6-6 and TRBJ1-5, with D unclear. Trimming took 6 bases from V and 7 from J, leaving 19 bases between them. Per the germline V gene, CDR1 is MNHNY and CDR2 is SVGAGI (reference sequence). The CDR3 totals 15 residues. CDR3 in amino acids: CASSRVAQFTQPQHF. The CDR3 region has the DNA TGTGCCAGCAGCCGGGTCGCTCAATTTACCCAGCCCCAGCATTTT.

This clonotype was recorded at least ten times. The chain recombines TRBV2 with TRBJ2-1; D is possibly TRBD1 (5 bases). The germline V gene encodes CDR1 SNHLY and CDR2 FYNNEI. This CDR3 spans 15 amino acids. The V end was cut by 5 bases, the J end by 2 bases, with 13 bases between. The CDR3 nucleotides read TGTGCCAGCAGTCTGCTTACAGGAGCCTACAATGAGCAGTTCTTC. Protein product: CASSLLTGAYNEQFF.

This clonotype came up many times. The CDR3, as DNA: TGTGCCAGCAGCCAGCAGGCGGCAAGGGAAAAACTGTTTTTT. It translates to CASSQQAAREKLFF. The rearrangement uses TRBV14 and TRBJ1-4; D is unresolved. The CDR3 spans 14 residues. Germline CDR1 and CDR2: SGHDN and FVKESK. V dropped 3 bases and J dropped 8 bases, with 13 bases sitting between them.

Ten or more counts support this clonotype. The chain recombines TRBV7-6 with TRBJ2-7, with D possibly TRBD1 on 6 matching bases. Trimming removed 0 bases at V and 3 bases at J, with 15 bases between. The CDR3 covers 16 residues. Per the germline V gene, CDR1 is SGHVS and CDR2 is FNYEAQ. The CDR3 region has the DNA TGTGCCAGCAGCTTAGCGGCCCGTCAGGGGTTCTACGAGCAGTACTTC. Residues: CASSLAARQGFYEQYF.

This clonotype was observed many times. The rearrangement uses TRBV13 and TRBJ2-7; D is perhaps TRBD1 (6 bases). Germline V gene data show CDR1 as PRHDT and CDR2 as FYEKMQ (reference sequence). The CDR3 consists of 13 residues. V was shortened by 5 bases and J by 3 bases, with 11 bases between the two germline ends. Here the CDR3 reads CASSQTRGYEQYF. The CDR3 DNA reads TGTGCCAGCAGCCAGACCAGGGGCTACGAGCAGTACTTC.

The sample holds many counts of this clonotype. The V call is TRBV25-1, the J call TRBJ2-1; tentative D call: TRBD2 (6 bases). The CDR3 contains 13 residues. The V and J ends lost 9 bases and 10 bases respectively, with 19 bases between them. The V gene's germline CDR1 is MGHDK and CDR2 SYGVNS. CDR3 sequence reads: CASARDSGKEQFF. CDR3 DNA: TGTGCCAGTGCCCGGGACTCGGGAAAAGAGCAGTTCTTC.

This clonotype was picked up many times. This chain links TRBV24-1 with TRBJ2-3; 8 bases match TRBD2. The J segment lost 5 bases and the V segment lost 4 bases, leaving 7 bases of the junction unmatched. CDR1 is KGHDR, CDR2 SFDVKD, per germline. This CDR3 spans 15 amino acids. Written as DNA, the CDR3 is TGTGCCACCAGTGAGAATAGCGGGGAGATAGATACGCAGTATTTT. This encodes CATSENSGEIDTQYF.

This clonotype has at least ten counts. The DNA for the CDR3 is TGTGCCAGCAGGGAGAGAGGTTACAATGAGCAGTTCTTC. Protein sequence: CASRERGYNEQFF. The chain uses TRBV6-6 and TRBJ2-1; no clear D gene. The CDR3 totals 13 residues. Trimming removed 6 bases at V and 4 bases at J, with 10 bases between. Germline V gene lookup returns CDR1 MNHNY and CDR2 SVGAGI (reference sequence).

This clonotype was seen repeatedly, ten times or more. This chain connects TRBV29-1 to TRBJ2-3; 13 bases are a match to TRBD2. With V trimmed by 6 bases and J by 4 bases, 4 bases remained unmatched. This CDR3 region has 14 residues. Germline V CDR1 and CDR2: SQVTM, ANQGSEA. The CDR3 region has the DNA TGCAGCGTGCGGACTAGCGGGAGTTCAGATACGCAGTATTTT. Encoded protein: CSVRTSGSSDTQYF.